A selection of T cell receptor beta chains follows, all from one sample in a study of T cells in Graves' hyperthyroidism and ophthalmopathy. TCRdb re-called the multiplex PCR reads with MiXCR, one entry per CDR3 protein. The repertoire consists of approximately 590,000 distinct CDR3 sequences, with 15% to 18% occurring once and the leading ten covering about 7%. Material for sequencing was blood. These receptors originate from a woman in her 30s with Graves' hyperthyroidism. The CDR3 runs from the conserved cysteine through the conserved F or W. A D gene is named only where the DNA matches it firmly. Clone size appears in some rows only: once, few, many, or a class for an expanded clone.

v_call	d_call	j_call	cdr3_length	clone_size	cdr3_aa	cdr3_nt
TRBV4-2	.	TRBJ2-1	14	many	CASSQGQTSNEQFF	TGTGCCAGCAGCCAAGGACAAACCTCAAATGAGCAGTTCTTC
TRBV7-2	TRBD1	TRBJ2-2	17	few	CASSPAGQGGGYGELFF	TGTGCCAGCAGCCCAGCGGGACAGGGGGGGGGGTACGGGGAGCTGTTTTTT
TRBV7-2	.	TRBJ2-3	15	many	CASSRGWGVGDTQYF	TGTGCCAGCAGTAGAGGGTGGGGAGTAGGGGATACGCAGTATTTT
TRBV2	TRBD2	TRBJ2-1	15	many	CASSEARGRWNEQFF	TGTGCCAGCAGTGAAGCGCGGGGGAGGTGGAATGAGCAGTTCTTC
TRBV9	.	TRBJ2-3	16	.	CASSVGQDRGGITQYF	TGTGCCAGCAGCGTGGGCCAAGACAGAGGGGGGATCACGCAGTATTTT
TRBV27	.	TRBJ2-7	12	.	CASGGASLEQYF	TGTGCCAGCGGGGGGGCCTCCCTGGAGCAGTACTTC
TRBV6-2/TRBV6-3	.	TRBJ2-3	13	.	CASSYDLTDTQYF	TGTGCCAGCAGCTACGATCTCACAGATACGCAGTATTTT
TRBV28	.	TRBJ2-1	13	many	CASSSGLTSEQFF	TGTGCCAGCAGTTCCGGACTCACCAGTGAGCAGTTCTTC
TRBV7-2	.	TRBJ2-5	13	many	CASSLAGYETQYF	TGTGCCAGCAGCTTAGCGGGTTATGAGACCCAGTACTTC
TRBV12-3/TRBV12-4	TRBD1	TRBJ1-2	14	many	CASSRRGRGYGYTF	TGTGCCAGCAGTCGGAGGGGGCGCGGCTATGGCTACACCTTC
TRBV6-5	.	TRBJ1-4	12	.	CASSYSTDTLFF	TGTGCCAGCAGTTACTCGACGGATACACTGTTTTTT
TRBV5-8	.	TRBJ2-3	14	many	CASSLVGNTDTQYF	TGTGCCAGCAGCTTGGTTGGAAACACAGATACGCAGTATTTT
TRBV2	.	TRBJ2-1	11	many	CASDGVLGQFF	TGTGCCAGCGACGGGGTTCTTGGGCAGTTCTTC
TRBV9	TRBD1	TRBJ1-2	15	few	CASSKGQGAMSGYTF	TGTGCCAGCAGCAAGGGACAGGGGGCTATGAGTGGCTACACCTTC
TRBV18	TRBD2	TRBJ2-7	14	many	CASSPAAGEVEQYF	TGTGCCAGCTCACCGGCAGCGGGAGAAGTCGAGCAGTACTTC
TRBV7-6	.	TRBJ1-5	13	.	CASSFKEDQPQHF	TGTGCCAGCAGCTTTAAAGAGGATCAGCCCCAGCATTTT
TRBV19	.	TRBJ1-1	13	.	CASSHRVGTEAFF	TGTGCCAGTAGTCATCGGGTCGGCACTGAAGCTTTCTTT
TRBV10-3	TRBD1	TRBJ1-1	15	once	CAIRTPGQGTTEAFF	TGTGCCATCAGAACGCCGGGACAGGGGACCACTGAAGCTTTCTTT
TRBV7-9	.	TRBJ1-1	15	many	CASSFPGTSNTEAFF	TGTGCCAGCAGCTTCCCCGGGACATCAAACACTGAAGCTTTCTTT
TRBV27	.	TRBJ2-1	15	.	CASSLRDGPYNEQFF	TGTGCCAGCAGTTTAAGGGACGGGCCTTACAATGAGCAGTTCTTC
TRBV7-7	TRBD2	TRBJ2-1	14	few	CASSLLAGGDEQFF	TGTGCCAGCAGCCTCCTAGCGGGAGGGGATGAGCAGTTCTTC
TRBV6-1	.	TRBJ1-2	12	many	CASSPLQYGYTF	TGTGCCAGCAGTCCATTACAGTATGGCTACACCTTC
TRBV30	TRBD1	TRBJ1-5	15	many	CAWAKDRGGNQPQHF	TGTGCCTGGGCTAAGGACAGGGGTGGCAATCAGCCCCAGCATTTT
TRBV30	.	TRBJ2-1	12	many	CAWSVHGAEQFF	TGTGCCTGGAGTGTACACGGAGCTGAGCAGTTCTTC
TRBV4-2	.	TRBJ1-3	15	.	CASSQDRISGNTIYF	TGTGCCAGCAGCCAAGACAGGATCTCTGGAAACACCATATATTTT
TRBV18	TRBD1	TRBJ1-5	16	many	CASSPGTDRVNQPQHF	TGTGCCAGCTCACCAGGGACAGATAGAGTAAATCAGCCCCAGCATTTT
TRBV18	.	TRBJ2-2	14	.	CASSPDYPTGELFF	TGTGCCAGCTCACCTGACTACCCCACCGGGGAGCTGTTTTTT
TRBV20-1	TRBD2	TRBJ2-7	12	many	CSARASGYEQYF	TGCAGTGCTAGGGCTAGCGGGTACGAGCAGTACTTC
TRBV11-2	.	TRBJ2-2	17	many	CASSRYLGGPNTGELFF	TGTGCCAGCAGCCGGTACCTCGGGGGACCCAACACCGGGGAGCTGTTTTTT
TRBV6-1	TRBD1	TRBJ2-1	14	.	CASRVDRGRNEQFF	TGTGCCAGCAGGGTGGACAGGGGGAGGAATGAGCAGTTCTTC
TRBV6-1	.	TRBJ2-2	14	.	CASSNLGGTGELFF	TGTGCCAGCAGTAACTTGGGGGGCACCGGGGAGCTGTTTTTT
TRBV9	.	TRBJ2-5	14	.	CASSPFQAGETQYF	TGTGCCAGCAGCCCCTTCCAGGCAGGGGAGACCCAGTACTTC
TRBV7-2	.	TRBJ1-6	17	few	CASSLVSGGNNNSPLHF	TGTGCCAGCAGCTTAGTTAGCGGGGGAAATAATAATTCACCCCTCCACTTT
TRBV20-1	.	TRBJ2-7	14	few	CSADPATGAYEQYF	TGCAGTGCTGACCCCGCGACAGGAGCCTACGAGCAGTACTTC
TRBV19	.	TRBJ1-2	15	many	CASSMDGKGLNGYTF	TGTGCCAGTAGTATGGATGGGAAGGGGCTTAATGGCTACACCTTC
TRBV6-1	.	TRBJ2-1	15	.	CASSDGWTDVDEQFF	TGTGCCAGCAGTGACGGTTGGACAGATGTCGATGAGCAGTTCTTC
TRBV10-3	TRBD1	TRBJ1-1	14	.	CAISGQGAGTEAFF	TGTGCCATCAGTGGGCAGGGGGCCGGCACTGAAGCTTTCTTT
TRBV6-1	.	TRBJ2-3	17	.	CASSSLFPGPDTDTQYF	TGTGCCAGCAGTTCGTTGTTTCCGGGACCAGACACAGATACGCAGTATTTT
TRBV29-1	.	TRBJ1-1	10	.	CSVDGTEAFF	TGCAGCGTTGACGGCACTGAAGCTTTCTTT
TRBV18	TRBD1	TRBJ2-7	15	.	CASSPLRTGNYEQYF	TGTGCCAGCTCACCACTTCGGACAGGCAACTACGAGCAGTACTTC
TRBV29-1	TRBD1	TRBJ2-7	13	.	CSVVSGTEYEQYF	TGCAGCGTTGTTTCCGGGACAGAGTACGAGCAGTACTTC
TRBV18	.	TRBJ2-7	14	.	CASSPAGASNEQYF	TGTGCCAGCTCACCCGCAGGGGCTTCCAACGAGCAGTACTTC
TRBV27	TRBD1	TRBJ2-4	12	.	CASRGTENIQYF	TGTGCCAGCAGGGGGACAGAAAACATTCAGTACTTC
TRBV11-2	TRBD2	TRBJ2-1	15	.	CASSLSREGPNEQFF	TGTGCCAGCAGCTTAAGCCGGGAGGGCCCGAATGAGCAGTTCTTC
TRBV20-1	.	TRBJ2-4	16	many	CSARDRAGTTKNIQYF	TGCAGTGCTAGAGATAGGGCAGGGACGACCAAAAACATTCAGTACTTC
TRBV28	TRBD1	TRBJ1-1	13	few	CASSTLRDRGTFF	TGTGCCAGCAGTACGCTCCGGGACAGGGGAACTTTCTTT
TRBV7-9	.	TRBJ2-7	11	.	CASSGAEEQHF	TGTGCCAGCAGCGGTGCGGAGGAGCAGCACTTC
TRBV5-1	TRBD1	TRBJ1-2	14	many	CASSAGTALYGYTF	TGCGCCAGCAGCGCCGGGACAGCTCTATATGGCTACACCTTC
TRBV9	TRBD2	TRBJ2-3	16	.	CASSVAGSGSGDTQYF	TGTGCCAGCAGCGTAGCCGGTAGCGGGAGCGGGGATACGCAGTATTTT
TRBV28	.	TRBJ1-1	14	many	CASSLASLDTEAFF	TGTGCCAGCAGTTTGGCCAGCTTGGACACTGAAGCTTTCTTT
TRBV9	TRBD2	TRBJ2-3	15	many	CASSVVAGGGDTQYF	TGTGCCAGCAGCGTAGTAGCGGGAGGCGGAGATACGCAGTATTTT
TRBV5-5	TRBD2	TRBJ2-3	17	many	CASSLVALAGSTDTQYF	TGTGCCAGCAGCTTGGTCGCACTAGCGGGAAGCACAGATACGCAGTATTTT
TRBV30	.	TRBJ1-6	13	many	CAGRSSYNSPLHF	TGTGCTGGAAGGAGCTCCTATAATTCACCCCTCCACTTT
TRBV30	.	TRBJ1-2	12	many	CAWSSRAPGYTF	TGTGCCTGGAGTAGCCGGGCACCCGGCTACACCTTC
TRBV20-1	.	TRBJ2-7	12	many	CSGRYLSYEQYF	TGCAGTGGGCGGTACCTCTCCTACGAGCAGTACTTC
TRBV19	.	TRBJ2-3	12	few	CASSNSIDTQYF	TGTGCCAGTAGTAACTCTATAGATACGCAGTATTTT